The 28 T cell receptor beta chains below all came from one sample that was sequenced in a study of T cell repertoires in cytomegalovirus infection. No cognate antigen is known for these TCRs. TCRdb redid the calling of the reads with MiXCR, one entry per CDR3 protein. Of some 120,000 distinct CDR3 sequences in the sample, roughly 32% are singletons; the top ten hold roughly 58%. The sequences come from CD8+ T cells from cultured PBMCs, collected from culture after CMV antigen stimulation. The receptors were sampled from a human donor in good health (CMV status not recorded). Some clones in this sample may be carry-over from other donors' samples.

The rearrangement uses TRBV12-3 or TRBV12-4 and TRBJ2-3; maybe TRBD1 (6 bases). The V end was cut by 6 bases, the J end by 2 bases, with 15 bases between. This CDR3 has 15 residues. CDR3 DNA: TGTGCCAGCAGCCTCGGGGACACCCTCACAGATACGCAGTATTTT. Translated: CASSLGDTLTDTQYF.

There are many counts of this clonotype. The rearrangement links TRBV7-9 to TRBJ2-2; D perhaps matches TRBD2 (7 bases). V lost 2 bases and J lost 4, with 17 bases in between. CDR1 is SEHNR, CDR2 FQNEAQ, per germline (reference sequence). The CDR3 loop spans 17 amino acids. The CDR3 DNA reads TGTGCCAGCAGCTTAAGTCCTCACAGGGAGGGCACCGGGGAGCTGTTTTTT. It specifies CASSLSPHREGTGELFF.

The gene calls are TRBV5-6 and TRBJ1-2; no firm D call. Trimming removed 0 bases at V and 1 base at J, with 10 bases between. Germline assignment: CDR1 SGHDT and CDR2 YYEEEE. The CDR3 contains 15 residues. CDR3 DNA sequence: TGTGCCAGCAGCTTGGAACTCGATATTAACTATGGCTACACCTTC. Protein: CASSLELDINYGYTF.

The rearrangement uses TRBV7-3 and TRBJ2-1, with TRBD2 as a possible D gene (6 bases). Trimming stripped 5 bases from V and 6 bases from J, with 17 bases between. CDR1 SGHTA and CDR2 FQGTGA come from the germline V gene. The length of the CDR3 is 15 residues. Here the CDR3 DNA reads TGTGCCAGCAGCGCGTTGGGGGGTAGGGGCAATGAGCAGTTCTTC. Amino acid sequence: CASSALGGRGNEQFF.

The chain uses TRBV10-3 and TRBJ1-2, with D possibly matching TRBD1 (6 bases). CDR3 length equals 15 residues. Germline V gene lookup returns CDR1 ENHRY and CDR2 SYGVKD. Trimming took off 9 bases at V and 5 bases at J, with 22 bases between the two ends. The CDR3 region is CAILGDIAVGYGYTF. The CDR3 nucleotides read TGTGCCATTCTTGGGGACATTGCTGTGGGGTATGGCTACACCTTC.

This clonotype came up once. The V and J genes are TRBV12-3 or TRBV12-4 and TRBJ2-7, with D tentatively TRBD1 or TRBD2 (5 bases each). Trimming took off 7 bases at V and 1 base at J, with 14 bases between the two ends. The CDR3 has 14 amino acids. In DNA, the CDR3 is TGTGCCAGCAATCATCGGGGCCTATCCTACGAGCAGTACTTC. Protein: CASNHRGLSYEQYF.

This clonotype showed up many times. The J gene is TRBJ1-5, the V gene TRBV7-6; the match to TRBD1 covers 8 bases. Trimming removed 1 base from V and 6 bases from J; junction bases left unmatched: 5. Germline CDR1 SGHVS, CDR2 FNYEAQ. This CDR3 is built from 15 residues. The CDR3: CASSLGRGPSQPQHF. The DNA of the CDR3 is TGTGCCAGCAGCTTAGGCAGGGGGCCGAGTCAGCCCCAGCATTTT.

This clonotype was found a few times. The chain is built from TRBV4-1 and TRBJ1-6; D remains unclear. CDR1 is MGHRA, CDR2 YSYEKL, per germline. The CDR3 is made up of 15 amino acids. V shed 0 bases and J shed 7 bases, with 10 bases lying between them. In nucleotides, the CDR3 is TGCGCCAGCAGCCAAGATTGGCCTTCGAATTCACCCCTCCACTTT. Translation gives CASSQDWPSNSPLHF.

J is TRBJ2-1 and V is TRBV6-5; maybe TRBD2 (6 bases). CDR3 length equals 11 residues. Germline CDR1 is MNHEY and CDR2 is SVGAGI. Trimming took 11 bases from V and 10 from J, leaving 15 bases between them. The CDR3 region has the DNA TGTGCCTCCCAGAGGGGAGGCGAGCAGTTCTTC. As protein: CASQRGGEQFF.

This chain connects TRBV7-6 to TRBJ1-2; possibly TRBD1 for D (6 bases). Germline assignment: CDR1 SGHVS and CDR2 FNYEAQ. The CDR3 covers 13 residues. Trimming pared 2 bases from V and 5 bases from J, leaving 9 bases between. The CDR3 bases are TGTGCCAGCAGCTTATTTGGGACATATGGCTACACCTTC. Translation gives CASSLFGTYGYTF.

There are a few counts of this clonotype. This chain links TRBV7-2 with TRBJ2-5; no clear D gene. The CDR3 is made up of 17 amino acids. V was clipped by 1 base and J by 7 bases, with 22 bases between them. Germline V gene data show CDR1 as SGHTA and CDR2 as FQGNSA. The CDR3 nucleotides read TGTGCCAGCAGCTTAGGTTTCCGTGGTTTCGGCTTAGGGACCCAGTACTTC. It translates to CASSLGFRGFGLGTQYF.

This clonotype was picked up many times. The chain has TRBV2 and TRBJ2-1; 9 bases map to TRBD1. CDR1 is SNHLY and CDR2 is FYNNEI in the germline V gene. Trimming at V came to 9 bases and at J to 5 bases, leaving 14 bases not matched to a gene. The CDR3 has 16 residues. CDR3 region: CASGTGSLARNNEQFF. CDR3 DNA: TGTGCCAGTGGGACAGGGAGTCTAGCCAGAAACAATGAGCAGTTCTTC.

The chain combines TRBV20-1 with TRBJ2-7, with 7 bases aligning to TRBD1. The CDR3 sequence is 13 residues long. Germline CDR1 DFQATT, CDR2 SNEGSKA (reference sequence). The V and J ends lost 6 bases and 3 bases, in that order; junction bases with no gene match: 8. CDR3 protein: CSAPGQANYEQYF. CDR3 DNA: TGCAGTGCCCCAGGACAGGCGAACTACGAGCAGTACTTC.

This clonotype was found a few times. The chain joins TRBV5-6 to TRBJ1-2; D is perhaps TRBD1 (5 bases). Trimming left V 6 bases short and J 3 bases short, with 21 bases between. CDR1 is SGHDT, CDR2 YYEEEE, per germline. CDR3 length: 16 amino acids. Written as DNA, the CDR3 is TGTGCCAGCACTTGGGACTTGGAAGGACGAGACTATGGCTACACCTTC. It translates to CASTWDLEGRDYGYTF.

This clonotype turned up a few times. The chain couples TRBV7-8 to TRBJ2-7, with 11 bases lining up with TRBD1. The CDR3 loop spans 15 amino acids. Germline CDR1 reads SGHVS; CDR2 reads FQNEAQ. V lost 3 bases, J lost 10 bases, and 11 bases stayed unmatched. The CDR3 sequence: CASSLGPGTGGSQYF. The CDR3, as DNA: TGTGCCAGCAGCTTGGGGCCCGGGACAGGGGGAAGTCAGTACTTC.

There are many counts of this clonotype. This chain links TRBV28 with TRBJ1-2, with 12 bases fitting TRBD1. With 6 bases clipped from V and 2 bases from J, the junction kept 7 bases outside the gene matches. The CDR3 is 16 residues long. Germline V gene sequence: CDR1 MDHEN, CDR2 SYDVKM. The CDR3 region is CASRSLGTGGNYGYTF. In DNA form, the CDR3 reads TGTGCCAGCAGAAGCCTCGGGACAGGGGGCAACTATGGCTACACCTTC.

V usage is TRBV29-1 and J usage is TRBJ1-1, with 7 bases that match TRBD1. The CDR3 extends over 14 amino acids. Germline assignment: CDR1 SQVTM and CDR2 ANQGSEA. V dropped 4 bases and J dropped 6; count of bases not matched to a gene: 11. CDR3 sequence reads: CSVVTFDRESEAFF. CDR3 in DNA: TGCAGCGTTGTTACCTTCGACAGGGAATCTGAAGCTTTCTTT.

This clonotype appeared a few times. J is TRBJ2-1 and V is TRBV5-6; 8 positions match TRBD1. Germline trimming cut 0 bases from V and 3 bases from J; bases unmatched to any gene: 5. There are 16 residues in the CDR3. Germline V CDR1 and CDR2: SGHDT, YYEEEE. CDR3 sequence reads: CASSLGAGGRYNEQFF. CDR3 DNA sequence: TGTGCCAGCAGCTTGGGGGCAGGGGGCCGCTACAATGAGCAGTTCTTC.

The chain employs TRBV6-1 and TRBJ1-4; a possible D gene is TRBD1 (6 bases). Germline V lookup: CDR1 MNHNS, CDR2 SASEGT. The V gene lost 3 bases and the J gene lost 3 bases, with 14 bases spanning the gap. The CDR3 totals 16 residues. CDR3 coding DNA: TGTGCCAGCAGTGATAGGTGGGGGGCGGCTAATGAAAAACTGTTTTTT. Encoded protein: CASSDRWGAANEKLFF.

This clonotype was detected many times. The V call is TRBV4-3, the J call TRBJ1-5; TRBD1 matches at 7 bases. Germline V gene data show CDR1 as LGHNA and CDR2 as YSLEER. The V and J ends lost 0 bases and 4 bases, in that order; junction bases with no gene match: 12. This CDR3 contains 18 residues. The CDR3: CASSQERRAGDRNQPQHF. CDR3 DNA sequence: TGCGCCAGCAGCCAAGAGCGACGTGCGGGGGACAGAAATCAGCCCCAGCATTTT.

The CDR3 nucleotides read TGTGCCAGCAGAGACCAGGGACTACGAGGGCTAAATGAGCAGTTCTTC. This codes for CASRDQGLRGLNEQFF. V gene TRBV2 combines with J gene TRBJ2-1; 7 bases align to TRBD2. The junction had 15 bases not matched to a gene; V was cut back by 6 bases and J by 7 bases. The CDR3 totals 16 residues. The germline CDR1 and CDR2 sequences are SNHLY and FYNNEI.

There are a few counts of this clonotype. V and J are TRBV6-8 and TRBJ2-7; D might be TRBD2 (5 bases). CDR1 is MNHGY, CDR2 SAAAGT, per germline. The CDR3 length is 13 residues. V was trimmed by 2 bases and J by 1 base, leaving 6 bases between them. The CDR3 DNA sequence: TGTGCCAGCAGTTACCGGGATTCCTACGAGCAGTACTTC. Its protein is CASSYRDSYEQYF.

This chain connects TRBV6-2 or TRBV6-3 to TRBJ2-7, with D uncertain. Germline V lookup: CDR1 MNHEY, CDR2 SVGEGT. V lost 6 bases and J lost 6, with 15 bases in between. The CDR3 contains 13 residues. CDR3 sequence reads: CASSNPGPGEQYF. CDR3 DNA: TGTGCCAGCAGCAATCCAGGACCGGGCGAGCAGTACTTC.

The genes are TRBV18 and TRBJ1-1; D possibly corresponds to TRBD1 (5 bases). Germline V gene data show CDR1 as KGHSH and CDR2 as LQKENI. V was cut by 0 bases and J by 5 bases, with 19 bases left in between. The CDR3 loop spans 17 amino acids. The CDR3 sequence is CASSPPVWGDRGTEAFF. CDR3 bases: TGTGCCAGCTCACCACCGGTATGGGGGGATCGAGGGACTGAAGCTTTCTTT.

V gene TRBV7-9 combines with J gene TRBJ1-6, with 7 bases fitting TRBD1. The CDR3 length is 15 residues. The trim removed 3 bases at V and 8 bases at J, leaving 7 bases unmatched. CDR1 is SEHNR and CDR2 is FQNEAQ in the germline V gene (reference sequence). As DNA, the CDR3 is TGTGCCAGCAGCTTCACAGGGGTATGGGATTCACCCCTCCACTTT. Protein product: CASSFTGVWDSPLHF.

This clonotype has more than one count but fewer than ten. V and J are TRBV7-2 and TRBJ2-7; D ambiguous. The CDR3 contains 14 residues. V gave up 3 bases and J gave up 2 bases, with 11 bases separating them. CDR1 and CDR2 from the germline V gene are SGHTA and FQGNSA. CDR3 sequence: CASSFGSEPYEQYF. The CDR3 coding sequence is TGTGCCAGCAGCTTCGGCTCCGAGCCCTACGAGCAGTACTTC. Combining the CDR3 with reference TRBV7-2 and TRBJ2-7 gives the whole variable domain GAGVSQSPSNKVTEKGKDVELRCDPISGHTALYWYRQSLGQGLEFLIYFQGNSAPDKSGLPSDRFSAERTGGSVSTLTIQRTQQEDSAVYLCASSFGSEPYEQYFGPGTRLTVT.

The V and J genes are TRBV7-9 and TRBJ2-1, with no clear D. The germline V gene has CDR1 SEHNR and CDR2 FQNEAQ (reference sequence). The CDR3 runs 15 residues. Trimming pared 2 bases from V and 4 bases from J, leaving 12 bases between. The CDR3 region has the DNA TGTGCCAGCAGCTTAACTGGGTATGAGTACAATGAGCAGTTCTTC. Its protein product is CASSLTGYEYNEQFF.

This clonotype turned up a few times. This chain connects TRBV27 to TRBJ2-1; possibly TRBD2 for D (7 bases). The CDR3 consists of 17 residues. The V gene lost 1 base and the J gene lost 5 bases, with 18 bases spanning the gap. Per the germline V gene, CDR1 is MNHEY and CDR2 is SMNVEV (reference sequence). Here the CDR3 reads CASSLWGRGDPDNEQFF. The DNA of the CDR3 is TGTGCCAGCAGTTTATGGGGGAGGGGGGACCCCGACAATGAGCAGTTCTTC.